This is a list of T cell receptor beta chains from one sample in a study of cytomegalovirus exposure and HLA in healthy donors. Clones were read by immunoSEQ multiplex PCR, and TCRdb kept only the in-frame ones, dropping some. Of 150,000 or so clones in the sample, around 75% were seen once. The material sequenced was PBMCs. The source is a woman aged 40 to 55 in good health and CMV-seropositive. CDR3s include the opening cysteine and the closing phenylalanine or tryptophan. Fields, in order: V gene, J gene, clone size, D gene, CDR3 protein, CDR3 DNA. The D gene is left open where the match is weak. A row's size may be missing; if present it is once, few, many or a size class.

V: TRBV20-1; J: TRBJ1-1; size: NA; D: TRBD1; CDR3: CRRGRDTEAFF; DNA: TGCAGAAGGGGGCGGGACACTGAAGCTTTCTTT
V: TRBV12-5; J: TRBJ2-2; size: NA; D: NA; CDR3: CASGLVLGRGQDGELFF; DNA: TGTGCTAGTGGTTTGGTACTCGGGAGGGGGCAAGACGGGGAGCTGTTTTTT
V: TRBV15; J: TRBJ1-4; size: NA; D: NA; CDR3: CATSRDRGGREKLFF; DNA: TGTGCCACCAGCAGAGATCGGGGGGGGAGGGAAAAACTGTTTTTT
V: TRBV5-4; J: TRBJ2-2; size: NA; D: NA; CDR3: CASSPASPRGTGELFF; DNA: TGTGCCAGCAGCCCTGCTAGCCCGAGAGGAACCGGGGAGCTGTTTTTT
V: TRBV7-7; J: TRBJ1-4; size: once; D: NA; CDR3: CASSLGAGANEKLFF; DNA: TGTGCTAGCAGCTTAGGGGCAGGGGCTAATGAAAAACTGTTTTTT
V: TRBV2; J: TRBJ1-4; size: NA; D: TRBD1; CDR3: CASSSRGLGNEKLFF; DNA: TGTGCCAGCAGTTCCAGGGGGCTTGGTAATGAAAAACTGTTTTTT
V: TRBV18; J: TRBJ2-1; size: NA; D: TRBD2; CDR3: CASSPPWTSGRNEQFF; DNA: TGTGCCAGCTCACCACCGTGGACTAGCGGGAGAAATGAGCAGTTCTTC
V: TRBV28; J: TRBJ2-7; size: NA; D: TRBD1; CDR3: CASSNRGSSYEQYF; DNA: TGTGCCAGCAGTAACAGGGGCAGCTCCTACGAGCAGTACTTC
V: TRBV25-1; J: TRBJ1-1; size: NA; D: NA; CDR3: CASVDPSVFPEAFF; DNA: TGTGCCAGCGTCGATCCGTCAGTCTTCCCTGAAGCTTTCTTT
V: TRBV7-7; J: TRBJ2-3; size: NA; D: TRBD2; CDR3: CASSLAGPDTQYF; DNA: TGTGCTAGCAGCTTAGCGGGGCCAGATACGCAGTATTTT
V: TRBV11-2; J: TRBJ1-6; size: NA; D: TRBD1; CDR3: CASSVDRGFYSPLHF; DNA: TGTGCCAGCAGCGTTGACAGGGGGTTTTATTCACCCCTCCACTTT
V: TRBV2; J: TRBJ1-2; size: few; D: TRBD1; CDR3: CASSALLTGGAEGYTF; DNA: TGTGCCAGCAGTGCGCTCCTAACAGGGGGCGCGGAAGGCTACACCTTC
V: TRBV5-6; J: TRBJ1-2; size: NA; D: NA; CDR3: CASSGTFDGYTF; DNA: TGTGCCAGCAGCGGGACATTCGATGGCTACACCTTC
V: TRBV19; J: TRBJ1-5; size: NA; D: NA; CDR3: CASSPYAHDARGSNQPQHF; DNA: TGTGCCAGTAGCCCCTATGCCCACGACGCCCGCGGTAGCAATCAGCCCCAGCATTTT
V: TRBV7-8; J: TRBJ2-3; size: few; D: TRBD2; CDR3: CASSQRTSGENTQYF; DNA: TGTGCCAGCAGCCAGAGGACTAGCGGGGAGAATACGCAGTATTTT
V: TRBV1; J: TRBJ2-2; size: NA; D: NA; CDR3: CTSSQEKQGRLEKGELFF; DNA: TGCACCAGCAGCCAAGAAAAGCAGGGCCGATTGGAAAAGGGGGAGCTGTTTTTT
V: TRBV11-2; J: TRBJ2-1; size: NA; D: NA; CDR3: CASSHGTLYNEQFF; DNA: TGTGCCAGCAGCCATGGGACTCTTTACAATGAGCAGTTCTTC
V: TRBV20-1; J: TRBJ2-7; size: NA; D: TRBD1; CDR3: CSATGTGGQYF; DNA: TGCAGTGCTACCGGGACAGGCGGGCAGTACTTC
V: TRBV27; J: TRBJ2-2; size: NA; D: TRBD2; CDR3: CASSFLAGGYGELFF; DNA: TGTGCCAGCAGTTTTTTAGCGGGAGGGTACGGGGAGCTGTTTTTT
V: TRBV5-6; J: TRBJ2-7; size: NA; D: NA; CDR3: CASSYGNSYEQYF; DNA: TGTGCCAGCAGCTACGGTAACTCCTACGAGCAGTACTTC
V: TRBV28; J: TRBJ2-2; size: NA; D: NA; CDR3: CASSLGSYTGELFF; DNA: TGTGCCAGCAGTTTAGGCTCCTACACCGGGGAGCTGTTTTTT
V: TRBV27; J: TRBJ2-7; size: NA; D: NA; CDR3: CASSSPGYSYEQYF; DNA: TGTGCCAGCAGTTCACCGGGATACTCCTACGAGCAGTACTTC
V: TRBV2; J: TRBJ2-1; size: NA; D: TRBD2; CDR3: CASRSSGGNNEQFF; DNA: TGTGCCAGCAGAAGTAGCGGGGGAAACAATGAGCAGTTCTTC
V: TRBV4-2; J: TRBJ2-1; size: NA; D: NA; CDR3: CASSLELLAYNEQFF; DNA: TGTGCCAGCAGCCTGGAGCTCCTAGCCTACAATGAGCAGTTCTTC
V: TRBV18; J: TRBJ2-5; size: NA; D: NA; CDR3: CASSLDPGEQRTQYF; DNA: TGTGCCAGCTCACTCGATCCGGGGGAGCAGCGGACCCAGTACTTC
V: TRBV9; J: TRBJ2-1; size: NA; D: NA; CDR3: CASSVRGGYNEQFF; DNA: TGTGCCAGCAGCGTACGAGGGGGCTACAATGAGCAGTTCTTC
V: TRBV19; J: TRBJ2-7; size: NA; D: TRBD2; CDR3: CASSILAGNYEQYF; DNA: TGTGCCAGTAGTATTCTAGCGGGGAACTACGAGCAGTACTTC
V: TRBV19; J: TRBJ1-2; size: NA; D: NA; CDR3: CASSIGRGSPNYGYTF; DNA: TGTGCCAGTAGTATAGGTCGCGGCAGCCCTAACTATGGCTACACCTTC
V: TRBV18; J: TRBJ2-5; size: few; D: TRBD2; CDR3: CASSPGLAGETQYF; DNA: TGTGCCAGCTCACCAGGACTAGCGGGAGAGACCCAGTACTTC
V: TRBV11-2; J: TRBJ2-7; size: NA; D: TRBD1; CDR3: CASSPPDRLYYEQYF; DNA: TGTGCCAGCAGCCCACCGGACAGGTTATACTACGAGCAGTACTTC
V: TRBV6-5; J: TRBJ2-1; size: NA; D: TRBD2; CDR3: CASSYSAGEVNEQFF; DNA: TGTGCCAGCAGTTACTCGGCGGGAGAAGTGAATGAGCAGTTCTTC
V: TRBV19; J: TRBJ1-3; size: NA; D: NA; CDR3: CASTRGDGGNTIYF; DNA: TGTGCCAGTACCCGGGGGGATGGGGGAAACACCATATATTTT
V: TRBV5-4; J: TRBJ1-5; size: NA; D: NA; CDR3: CASSFAGEEPQHF; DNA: TGTGCCAGCAGCTTTGCGGGGGAGGAGCCCCAGCATTTT
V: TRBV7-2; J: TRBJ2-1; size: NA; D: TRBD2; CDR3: CASSFDELAGRSEQFF; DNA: TGTGCCAGCAGCTTTGACGAACTAGCGGGACGAAGTGAGCAGTTCTTC
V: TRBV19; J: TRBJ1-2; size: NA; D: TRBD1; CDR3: CASSTQGNYGYTF; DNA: TGTGCCAGTAGTACACAGGGGAACTATGGCTACACCTTC
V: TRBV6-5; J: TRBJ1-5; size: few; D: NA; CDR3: CASRRQRGDQPQHF; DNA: TGTGCCAGCAGGCGTCAAAGGGGCGATCAGCCCCAGCATTTT
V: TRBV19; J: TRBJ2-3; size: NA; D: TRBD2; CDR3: CASSLAGKDTQYF; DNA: TGTGCCAGTAGTCTAGCGGGAAAAGATACGCAGTATTTT
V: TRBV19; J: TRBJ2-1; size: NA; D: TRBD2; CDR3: CASSPGRGVNEQFF; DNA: TGTGCCAGTAGTCCGGGACGGGGGGTCAATGAGCAGTTCTTC
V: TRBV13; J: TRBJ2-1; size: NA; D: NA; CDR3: CASSLVSPQLEGPASSYNEQFF; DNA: TGTGCCAGCAGCTTAGTATCTCCACAACTGGAGGGACCTGCGAGCTCCTACAATGAGCAGTTCTTC
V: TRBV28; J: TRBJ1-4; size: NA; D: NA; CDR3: CASSRGGELFF; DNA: TGTGCCAGCAGTCGGGGAGGGGAACTGTTTTTT
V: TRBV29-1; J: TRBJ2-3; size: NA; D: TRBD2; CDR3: CSVGSGTSTDTQYF; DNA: TGCAGCGTTGGTAGCGGGACTAGCACAGATACGCAGTATTTT
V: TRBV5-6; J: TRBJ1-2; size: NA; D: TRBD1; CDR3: CASSSPRGQGRGGGYTF; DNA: TGTGCCAGCAGCTCCCCCCGCGGACAGGGTCGAGGGGGTGGCTACACCTTC
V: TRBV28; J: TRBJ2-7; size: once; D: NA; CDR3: CASTRLGGGSYEQYF; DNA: TGTGCCAGCACCAGGTTAGGGGGTGGCTCCTACGAGCAGTACTTC
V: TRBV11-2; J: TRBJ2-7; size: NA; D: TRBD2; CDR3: CASSLSRASGSSEQYF; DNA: TGTGCCAGCAGCTTATCAAGGGCTAGCGGGAGTAGCGAGCAGTACTTC
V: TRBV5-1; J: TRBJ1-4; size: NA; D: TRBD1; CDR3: CASSYSTGAGEKLFF; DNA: TGCGCCAGCAGCTATAGTACAGGGGCCGGGGAAAAACTGTTTTTT
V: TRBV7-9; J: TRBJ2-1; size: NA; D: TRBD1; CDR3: CASSLAEGARNEQFF; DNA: TGTGCCAGCAGCTTAGCCGAGGGGGCTCGGAATGAGCAGTTCTTC
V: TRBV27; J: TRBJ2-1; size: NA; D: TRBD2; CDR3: CASSLLSLAGSYNEQFF; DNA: TGTGCCAGCAGTCTCCTCTCACTAGCGGGTTCCTACAATGAGCAGTTCTTC
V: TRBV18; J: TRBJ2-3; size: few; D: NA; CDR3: CASSPPGGRGSTDTQYF; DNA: TGTGCCAGCTCACCACCCGGTGGGCGGGGCTCCACAGATACGCAGTATTTT